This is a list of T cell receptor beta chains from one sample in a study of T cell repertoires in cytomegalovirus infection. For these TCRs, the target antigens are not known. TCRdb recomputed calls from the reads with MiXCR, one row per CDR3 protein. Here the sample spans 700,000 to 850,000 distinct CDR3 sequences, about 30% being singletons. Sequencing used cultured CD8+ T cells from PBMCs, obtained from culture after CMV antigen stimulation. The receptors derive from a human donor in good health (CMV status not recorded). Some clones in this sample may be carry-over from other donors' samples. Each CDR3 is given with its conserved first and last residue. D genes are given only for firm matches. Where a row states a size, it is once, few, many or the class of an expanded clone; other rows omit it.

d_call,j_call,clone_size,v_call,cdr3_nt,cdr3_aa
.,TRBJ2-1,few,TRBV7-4,TGTGCCAGCAGCGGGGGGGACAGCCTGACCTACAATGAGCAGTTCTTC,CASSGGDSLTYNEQFF
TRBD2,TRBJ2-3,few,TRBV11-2,TGTGCCAGCAACCAAGTATTAAGCGGGGAATTTACAGATACGCAGTATTTT,CASNQVLSGEFTDTQYF
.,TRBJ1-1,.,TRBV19,TGTGCCAGTAGTATGGTCGGGGGCGGATGGAACACTGAAGCTTTCTTT,CASSMVGGGWNTEAFF
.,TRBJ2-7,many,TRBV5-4,TGTGCCAGCAGTGGGGACTCCTACGAGCAGTACTTC,CASSGDSYEQYF
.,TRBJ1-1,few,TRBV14,TGTGCCAGCAGCCAAGATATTACGGGGAACACTGAAGCTTTCTTT,CASSQDITGNTEAFF
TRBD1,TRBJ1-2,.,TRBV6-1,TGTGCCAGCAGTGAAGCCGGACAGGGGGCCTATGGCTACACCTTC,CASSEAGQGAYGYTF
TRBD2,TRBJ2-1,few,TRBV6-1,TGTGCCAGCAACCCACTAGCGGGGCCCGAGAATGAGCAGTTCTTC,CASNPLAGPENEQFF
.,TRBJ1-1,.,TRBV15,TGTGCCACCAGCAGGCTGGGTCGGGACACTGAAGCTTTCTTT,CATSRLGRDTEAFF
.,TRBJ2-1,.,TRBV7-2,TGTGCCAGCAGCTTAGTTGATTATCTGGATGAGCAGTTCTTC,CASSLVDYLDEQFF
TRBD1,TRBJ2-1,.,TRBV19,TGTACCAGTAGCCCATCCGGGACAGGGAATGAGCAGTTCTTC,CTSSPSGTGNEQFF
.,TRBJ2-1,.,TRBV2,TGTGCCACTCAAGGGGGGCTACGGCAGTTCTTC,CATQGGLRQFF
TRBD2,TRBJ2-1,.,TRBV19,TGTGCCAGTAGTGGGCTCACTAGCGGGTACTACAATGAGCAGTTCTTC,CASSGLTSGYYNEQFF
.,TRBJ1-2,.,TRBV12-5,TGTGCTAGTGGTTTCCGCGGACAGATCTATGGCTACACCTTC,CASGFRGQIYGYTF
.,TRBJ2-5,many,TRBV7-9,TGTGCCAGCAGCTACGAACCGGGACACAAACCCCAAGAGACCCAGTACTTC,CASSYEPGHKPQETQYF
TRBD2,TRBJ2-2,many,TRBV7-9,TGTGCCAGCAGCCCCCGTTGGGCTAGCGGGTCCCCCCTGAGGACCGGGGAGCTGTTTTTT,CASSPRWASGSPLRTGELFF
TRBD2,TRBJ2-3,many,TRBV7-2,TGTGCCAGCAGCTTATTGCCCACTAGCGGGGGGGCCGCTAGCACAGATACGCAGTATTTT,CASSLLPTSGGAASTDTQYF
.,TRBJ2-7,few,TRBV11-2,TGTGCCAGCAGCCCCCAGGACGGGTTCTCCTACGAGCAGTACTTC,CASSPQDGFSYEQYF
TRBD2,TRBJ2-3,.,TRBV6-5,TGTGCCAGCAGTTACTCGTTTCCGCGGGGGGGCACAGATACGCAGTATTTT,CASSYSFPRGGTDTQYF
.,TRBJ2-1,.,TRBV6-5,TGTGCCAGCAGTACAGGGTCGGGCCCGCTAAATGAGCAGTTCTTC,CASSTGSGPLNEQFF
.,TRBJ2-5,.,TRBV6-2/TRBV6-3,TGTGCCAGCACAGGGACCGCCTGGGTGACCCAGTACTTC,CASTGTAWVTQYF
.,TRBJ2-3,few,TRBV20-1,TGCAGTGCTAGAGGGGTCAAGGGGCGGGGCACAGATACGCAGTATTTT,CSARGVKGRGTDTQYF
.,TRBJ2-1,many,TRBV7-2,TGTGCCAGCAGCTTGTTTCGACAGCCAGTGCCATACAATGAGCAGTTCTTC,CASSLFRQPVPYNEQFF
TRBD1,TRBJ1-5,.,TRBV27,TGTGCCAGCAGTTTCTCGACAGGGGTTCAGCCCCAGCATTTT,CASSFSTGVQPQHF
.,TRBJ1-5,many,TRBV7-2,TGTGCCAGCAGCTCGCGGGGACCCGACCATCAGCCCCAGCATTTT,CASSSRGPDHQPQHF
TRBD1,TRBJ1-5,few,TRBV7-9,TGTGCCAGCAGCTTTGGGCCGGGACAGGGTAATAGTGGCAATCAGCCCCAGCATTTT,CASSFGPGQGNSGNQPQHF
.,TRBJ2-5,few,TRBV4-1,TGCGCCAGCAGCCAAGGGGCCACGGGGCGGGGGACCCAGTACTTC,CASSQGATGRGTQYF
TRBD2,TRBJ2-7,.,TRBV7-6,TGTGCCAGCAGCTCCTCGATCGCGGGGGGAGATCAGCAGTACTTC,CASSSSIAGGDQQYF
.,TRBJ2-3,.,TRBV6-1,TGTGCCAGCAGTGAAGCGGTACTAGCCCTAAGCACAGATACGCAGTATTTT,CASSEAVLALSTDTQYF
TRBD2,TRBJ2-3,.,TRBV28,TGTGCCAGCAGTTGGGTAGCGGGGGGACTCACAGATACGCAGTATTTT,CASSWVAGGLTDTQYF
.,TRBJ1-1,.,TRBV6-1,TGTGCCAGCAGTGAAGCGCTTGGGGGTGAAGCTTTCTTT,CASSEALGGEAFF
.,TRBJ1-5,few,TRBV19,TGTGCCAGTAGTGTCAGCTTGGGCGGAATCAAGCCCCAGCATTTT,CASSVSLGGIKPQHF
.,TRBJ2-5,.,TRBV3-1,TGTGCCAGCAGCCGGGACCCGCCAGAGACCCAGTACTTC,CASSRDPPETQYF
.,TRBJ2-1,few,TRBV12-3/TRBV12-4,TGTGCCAGCAGTGCCAGGGCTGGGGAGCAGTTCTTC,CASSARAGEQFF
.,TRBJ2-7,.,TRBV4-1,TGCGCCAGCAGCCAAGGATTGTCCTCCTACGAGCAGTACTTC,CASSQGLSSYEQYF
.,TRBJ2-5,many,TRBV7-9,TGTGCCAGCAGCCCACGGGGACAATTCCAAGAGACCCAGTACTTC,CASSPRGQFQETQYF
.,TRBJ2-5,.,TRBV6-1,TGTGCCAGCATGGCCCTAAATTTTTCCCAAGAGACCCAGTACTTC,CASMALNFSQETQYF
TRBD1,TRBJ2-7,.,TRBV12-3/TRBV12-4,TGTGCCAGCAGCGTGACAGGGGGCGAGGCCTACGAGCAGTACTTC,CASSVTGGEAYEQYF
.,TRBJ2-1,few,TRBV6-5,TGTGCCAGCAGTTACAAACAGAGATACAATGAGCAGTTCTTC,CASSYKQRYNEQFF
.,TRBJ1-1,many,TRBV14,TGTGCCAGCAGCCAAGATCTTGAAGCGAACACTGAAGCTTTCTTT,CASSQDLEANTEAFF
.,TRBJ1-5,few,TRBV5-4,TGTGCCAGCAGCTTCTGGCAGGGTTATAGCAATCAGCCCCAGCATTTT,CASSFWQGYSNQPQHF
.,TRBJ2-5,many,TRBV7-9,TGTGCCAGCAGCTCAGTAGGGGCTCAAGAGACCCAGTACTTC,CASSSVGAQETQYF
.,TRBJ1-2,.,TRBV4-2,TGTGCCAGCAGCTTAGAGGCGATCCATGGCTACACCTTC,CASSLEAIHGYTF
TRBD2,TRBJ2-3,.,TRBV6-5,TGTGCCTCCCGTGAAGCGGGGGCCAGTACAGATACGCAGTATTTT,CASREAGASTDTQYF
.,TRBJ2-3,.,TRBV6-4,TGTGCCAGCAGTGACTCTGGTTGGACTAGCACAGATACGCAGTATTTT,CASSDSGWTSTDTQYF
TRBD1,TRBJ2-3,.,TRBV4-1,TGTGCCAGCAGCCAAGAGATTTTCCGGGACAGGGGGTTTTCAGATACGCAGTATTTT,CASSQEIFRDRGFSDTQYF
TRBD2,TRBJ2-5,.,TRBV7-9,TGTGCCAGCAGCTTGACTAGCGGGGGTGTGGAGACCCAGTACTTC,CASSLTSGGVETQYF
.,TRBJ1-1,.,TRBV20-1,TGCAGTGCTAGGTACAACACTGAAGCTTTCTTT,CSARYNTEAFF
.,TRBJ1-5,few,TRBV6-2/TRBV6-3,TGTGCCAGCAATGAACCCAATCAGCCCCAGCATTTT,CASNEPNQPQHF
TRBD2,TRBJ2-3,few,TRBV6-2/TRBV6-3,TGTGCCAGCAGTTACCCGACTAGCGGGGGGCAGCCGAATACGCAGTATTTT,CASSYPTSGGQPNTQYF
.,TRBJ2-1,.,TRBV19,TGTGCCAGTAGCAAAGTGGGGGGACAATACAATGAGCAGTTCTTC,CASSKVGGQYNEQFF
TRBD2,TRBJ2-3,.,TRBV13,TGTGCCAGCAGCCCCGACACGGGACTAGCGGGGGGGAGCACAGATACGCAGTATTTT,CASSPDTGLAGGSTDTQYF
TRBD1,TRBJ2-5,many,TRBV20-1,TGCAGTGCTAGAGCAACAGGGGGCTGGGAGACCCAGTACTTC,CSARATGGWETQYF